The subject of this entry is one T cell receptor beta chain. Its specificity is not known. The sample is drawn from a study of cytomegalovirus exposure and HLA in healthy donors. General study findings and limits: In vitro experiments confirmed that three CMV-associated chains were specific for CMV antigens. Accurate prediction of HLA-A and HLA-B alleles (for most subjects) was reportedly achieved from TCR beta sequences. Donors were assumed by presence/absence analyses to have roughly uniform sequencing depth. Reportedly, diagnosis of cytomegalovirus status by the classifier showed high specificity and sensitivity.

The PCR used 60 Vbeta and 13 Jbeta primers. This table comes from immunoSEQ multiplex PCR, and its TCRdb copy is limited to in-frame clones, with some not included. The sample shows tens of thousands of clones, roughly 80% of them seen only once. Specimen: PBMCs. This TCR was sampled from a man in his fifties in good health and CMV-seronegative.

In DNA form, the CDR3 reads TGTGCCAGCAGTTTATCTAGCGGGCCTTACAATGAGCAGTTCTTC. Its translation: CASSLSSGPYNEQFF. V is TRBV27 and J is TRBJ2-1; 7 bases are shared with TRBD2. The V gene end was trimmed by 0 bases and the J gene end by 4 bases; junction bases not matched to a gene: 3. The CDR3 extends over 15 amino acids. Germline V gene data show CDR1 as MNHEY and CDR2 as SMNVEV (reference sequence).